This T cell receptor beta chain was recovered during a study of T cell responses to AZD1222 COVID-19 vaccine. Findings of the study overall: The study found Spike-specific TCR breadth and depth rose after two AZD1222 doses.

This table comes from immunoSEQ multiplex PCR, and its TCRdb copy is limited to in-frame clones, with some not included. The table records approximately 91,000 clones, roughly 90% of them present only once. As for this clone: The antigen remains undetermined.

CDR1 is LNHDA, CDR2 SQIVND, per germline (reference sequence). V was cut by 6 bases and J by 1 base, with 9 bases left in between. The CDR3 has 13 amino acids. The TCR originated in an adult who received the AZD1222 COVID-19 vaccine. The specimen was peripheral blood, collected 28 days after the second AZD1222 dose. This chain joins TRBV19 and TRBJ1-1; D is unclear. The CDR3, as DNA: TGTGCCAGTAGGACCACGGAGAACACTGAAGCTTTCTTT. Translating gives CASRTTENTEAFF.